Below, 24 T cell receptor beta chains from the same sample are listed, as sequenced in a study of blood T cell repertoires in COVID-19. TCRdb keeps only in-frame clones here, not all; method: immunoSEQ multiplex PCR. This sample has over 200,000 clones, with around 83% found just once. What was sequenced was peripheral blood. The source is a man older than 75 with acute or convalescent COVID-19.

The chain couples TRBV7-3 to TRBJ2-6; a weak D match, TRBD1 (6 bases). Germline V gives CDR1 SGHTA, CDR2 FQGTGA. V lost 4 bases to trimming and J lost 3 bases, with 7 bases between them. The CDR3 is made up of 14 amino acids. The CDR3 reads CASSSDSGANVLTF. In nucleotides, the CDR3 is TGTGCCAGCAGCTCGGACAGTGGGGCCAACGTCCTGACTTTC.

The chain couples TRBV30 to TRBJ1-4; D might be TRBD1 (6 bases). Trimming pared 1 base from V and 8 bases from J, leaving 14 bases between. The CDR3 length is 14 residues. The germline V gene encodes CDR1 GTSNPN and CDR2 SVGIG (reference sequence). CDR3: CAWSANRVGEKLFF. As DNA, the CDR3 is TGTGCCTGGAGTGCCAACAGGGTAGGAGAAAAACTGTTTTTT.

The rearrangement uses TRBV30 and TRBJ2-3, with TRBD2 matching over 15 bases. The CDR3 covers 15 residues. With V trimmed by 7 bases and J by 3 bases, 5 bases remained unmatched. Looked up from germline, CDR1 is GTSNPN and CDR2 is SVGIG (reference sequence). The CDR3 DNA follows: TGTGCCTTAGACGGGACTAGCGGGGGGACAGATACGCAGTATTTT. Encoded protein: CALDGTSGGTDTQYF.

The gene calls are TRBV5-1 and TRBJ2-2; 11 bases agree with TRBD2. This CDR3 is 17 amino acids long. Per the germline V gene, CDR1 is SGHRS and CDR2 is YFSETQ. Losses at the gene ends were 3 bases for V and 5 bases for J; bases not matched to a gene: 9. The DNA of the CDR3 is TGCGCCAGCAGCTCTACCTTAGCGGGAGGGCCGACCGGGGAGCTGTTTTTT. Translation: CASSSTLAGGPTGELFF.

This chain connects TRBV5-4 to TRBJ1-3; D is uncertain. Germline V gives CDR1 SGHNT, CDR2 YYREEE (reference sequence). V lost 3 bases and J lost 4, with 5 bases in between. CDR3 length equals 12 residues. The CDR3 is CASSYLGNTIYF. As DNA, the CDR3 is TGTGCCAGCAGCTACCTAGGAAACACCATATATTTT.

V and J are TRBV2 and TRBJ2-1; TRBD2 matches 10 bases. The germline V gene has CDR1 SNHLY and CDR2 FYNNEI. The CDR3 runs to 15 residues. The ends lost 1 base at V and 6 bases at J; junction bases unmatched: 3. The CDR3 DNA reads TGTGCCAGCAGTGAAGGTCTAGCGGGGGTCAATGAGCAGTTCTTC. This codes for CASSEGLAGVNEQFF.

The chain links TRBV24-1 to TRBJ1-2; 7 positions agree with TRBD1. Losses at the gene ends were 4 bases for V and 6 bases for J; bases not matched to a gene: 13. There are 16 residues in the CDR3. Germline CDR1 and CDR2: KGHDR and SFDVKD. CDR3 sequence (DNA): TGTGCCACCAGTGACCGCACCCGGACAGGAGTTGATGGCTACACCTTC. Translating it yields CATSDRTRTGVDGYTF.

The gene calls are TRBV10-2 and TRBJ2-4; possibly TRBD2 for D (6 bases). V lost 2 bases to trimming and J lost 0 bases, with 11 bases between them. The CDR3 totals 16 residues. Per the germline V gene, CDR1 is WSHSY and CDR2 is SAAADI. The CDR3 sequence is CASSETSTLAKNIQYF. CDR3 nucleotide sequence: TGCGCCAGCAGTGAGACTAGCACTTTAGCCAAAAACATTCAGTACTTC.

This chain links TRBV28 with TRBJ1-2, with D maybe TRBD1 (5 bases). From germline, CDR1 is MDHEN and CDR2 SYDVKM. CDR3 length equals 13 residues. V shed 5 bases and J shed 8 bases, with 15 bases lying between them. CDR3: CASSRSQGWGYTF. DNA of the CDR3: TGTGCCAGCAGTAGGAGCCAGGGATGGGGCTACACCTTC.

The chain uses TRBV28 and TRBJ2-5; D may be TRBD2 (5 bases). This CDR3 contains 15 residues. V was clipped by 4 bases and J by 3 bases, with 15 bases between them. Germline lookup yields CDR1 MDHEN and CDR2 SYDVKM. The CDR3 nucleotides are TGTGCCAGCAGTTCCGCTGGATCCGGGAAAGAGACCCAGTACTTC. It codes for CASSSAGSGKETQYF.

The V gene is TRBV5-1, the J gene TRBJ1-1; TRBD1 matches 9 bases. This CDR3 is built from 16 residues. Germline values: CDR1 SGHRS, CDR2 YFSETQ. V gave up 7 bases and J gave up 4 bases; unmatched junction bases: 14. The CDR3 DNA reads as TGCGCCAGCGCATTACAGGGGGCAGATATGGGCACTGAAGCTTTCTTT. Amino acid sequence: CASALQGADMGTEAFF.

The chain's CDR3 is CAWTRRDWDNYGYTF. CDR3 DNA: TGTGCCTGGACTCGACGGGACTGGGATAACTATGGCTACACCTTC. The chain joins TRBV30 to TRBJ1-2; D might be TRBD1 (5 bases). The CDR3 runs to 15 residues. V was clipped by 4 bases and J by 1 base, with 16 bases between them. Germline V gene sequence: CDR1 GTSNPN, CDR2 SVGIG (reference sequence).

The gene calls are TRBV28 and TRBJ2-1, with D perhaps matching TRBD1 (5 bases). CDR3 length equals 17 residues. Germline values: CDR1 MDHEN, CDR2 SYDVKM. V was clipped by 4 bases and J by 2 bases, with 18 bases between them. Here the CDR3 DNA reads TGTGCCAGCAGTTCCACTCGACAGCCTGAAGCCTACAATGAGCAGTTCTTC. It yields the protein CASSSTRQPEAYNEQFF.

The chain carries TRBV15 and TRBJ2-7; D is perhaps TRBD1 (5 bases). CDR1 is LNHNV, CDR2 YYDKDF, per germline (reference sequence). The V and J ends lost 0 bases and 4 bases respectively, with 7 bases between them. The CDR3 covers 13 residues. The CDR3 sequence is CATSRDQGYEQYF. The DNA for the CDR3 is TGTGCCACCAGCAGAGATCAGGGATACGAGCAGTACTTC. The complete variable domain, with remaining parts taken from reference TRBV15 and TRBJ2-7, reads DAMVIQNPRYQVTQFGKPVTLSCSQTLNHNVMYWYQQKSSQAPKLLFHYYDKDFNNEADTPDNFQSRRPNTSFCFLDIRSPGLGDTAMYLCATSRDQGYEQYFGPGTRLTVT.

This clone was seen a few times. The CDR3 sequence: CASSNGPGLVDQPQHF. For the CDR3, the DNA is TGTGCCAGTAGTAATGGGCCGGGACTCGTGGATCAGCCCCAGCATTTT. The V gene is TRBV19, the J gene TRBJ1-5; D is perhaps TRBD1 (5 bases). CDR3 length equals 16 residues. Germline-derived CDR1 and CDR2 are LNHDA and SQIVND (reference sequence). Trimming left V 4 bases short and J 5 bases short, with 18 bases between.

The rearrangement uses TRBV6-6 and TRBJ2-2, with D uncertain. CDR1 MNHNY and CDR2 SVGAGI come from the germline V gene (reference sequence). The CDR3 totals 13 residues. V lost 6 bases and J 2 bases, leaving 7 bases between the germline ends. This CDR3 reads CASRGSNTGELFF. In nucleotides, the CDR3 is TGTGCCAGCAGGGGCAGTAACACCGGGGAGCTGTTTTTT.

V and J are TRBV6-5 and TRBJ1-2; D perhaps matches TRBD1 (5 bases). The ends were cut back, 6 bases at V and 2 bases at J, with 16 bases in the middle. CDR1 and CDR2 (germline): MNHEY, SVGAGI. The CDR3 spans 15 residues. CDR3 coding DNA: TGTGCCAGCAGGGACATCTCCCTCGGAAACTATGGCTACACCTTC. Protein sequence: CASRDISLGNYGYTF.

V and J are TRBV10-1 and TRBJ2-1; 9 bases are shared with TRBD2. The germline gives CDR1 WNHNN, CDR2 SYGVQD (reference sequence). The V gene end was trimmed by 2 bases and the J gene end by 3 bases; junction bases not matched to a gene: 5. This CDR3 has 16 residues. CDR3 sequence reads: CASSERLAAGYNEQFF. The DNA of the CDR3 is TGCGCCAGCAGTGAGAGACTAGCGGCAGGCTACAATGAGCAGTTCTTC.

The chain has TRBV5-1 and TRBJ2-1, with TRBD2 matching 8 bases. CDR1 and CDR2 (germline): SGHRS, YFSETQ. The J segment lost 0 bases and the V segment lost 4 bases, leaving 9 bases of the junction unmatched. This CDR3 spans 17 amino acids. CDR3 sequence: CASSNNLAGSSYNEQFF. CDR3 DNA: TGCGCCAGCAGCAATAATTTAGCGGGGAGCTCCTACAATGAGCAGTTCTTC. Complete variable domain (other parts from reference TRBV5-1 and TRBJ2-1): KAGVTQTPRYLIKTRGQQVTLSCSPISGHRSVSWYQQTPGQGLQFLFEYFSETQRNKGNFPGRFSGRQFSNSRSEMNVSTLELGDSALYLCASSNNLAGSSYNEQFFGPGTRLTVL.

The chain recombines TRBV4-1 with TRBJ2-3; 7 nucleotides align to TRBD2. The CDR3 spans 17 residues. Germline values: CDR1 MGHRA, CDR2 YSYEKL. V shed 0 bases and J 3 bases; nucleotides not matched to a gene: 9. The CDR3 sequence: CASSQDLMGGPTDTQYF. CDR3 DNA sequence: TGCGCCAGCAGCCAAGATCTGATGGGAGGGCCAACAGATACGCAGTATTTT.

Only a few counts were recorded for this clone. One junction end does not reproduce the germline sequence, and a read error may be involved. The chain couples TRBV4-1 to TRBJ2-5; 9 bases are shared with TRBD2. This CDR3 is 16 amino acids long. Germline lookup yields CDR1 MGHRA and CDR2 YSYEKL. The CDR3 DNA reads TGCGCCAGCAGCCAAAACCGTGGGCTAGCGGGGCCACCTGTGAACTTC. Translating it yields CASSQNRGLAGPPVNF.

The rearrangement links TRBV5-1 to TRBJ2-1; TRBD2 matches 11 bases. CDR1 is SGHRS and CDR2 is YFSETQ in the germline V gene. This CDR3 has 15 residues. V trimming: 4 bases; J trimming: 8 bases; junction bases outside the gene matches: 8. This CDR3 is CASSRGLAGVDEQFF. The CDR3 bases are TGCGCCAGCAGCCGAGGACTAGCGGGCGTGGATGAGCAGTTCTTC.

This sequence joins TRBV6-5 and TRBJ2-7; 10 bases agree with TRBD1. Trimming cost V 2 bases and J 2 bases; bases outside gene matches: 3. The CDR3 extends over 15 amino acids. CDR1 and CDR2 from the germline V gene are MNHEY and SVGAGI. The CDR3, as DNA: TGTGCCAGCAGTTACCCAGGACAGGGGGCCTACGAGCAGTACTTC. This translates into CASSYPGQGAYEQYF.

J is TRBJ1-2 and V is TRBV28, with 7 nucleotides matching TRBD1. This CDR3 is built from 15 residues. Germline loops: CDR1 MDHEN, CDR2 SYDVKM. Losses at the gene ends were 7 bases for V and 3 bases for J; bases not matched to a gene: 11. The CDR3 DNA is TGTGCCAGCACCTTTGTGGGACAGACGGACTATGGCTACACCTTC. Residues: CASTFVGQTDYGYTF.